The next 22 T cell receptor beta chains were all read from a single sample in a study of cytomegalovirus exposure and HLA in healthy donors. Researchers ran the PCR with 60 Vbeta and 13 Jbeta primers. TCRdb's copy holds only in-frame clones and misses some; the assay was immunoSEQ multiplex PCR. The table includes fewer than 200,000 clones, about four fifths detected once. Specimen: PBMCs. The receptor source for this set is a woman between 18 and 30 years old in good health and CMV-seronegative.

The CDR3 DNA is TGTGCCAGCAGTCCCCCAGACAGGGTCACTGAAGCTTTCTTT. Its translation: CASSPPDRVTEAFF. This chain links TRBV28 with TRBJ1-1; 7 bases agree with TRBD1. J lost 4 bases, V lost 5 bases, and 7 bases had no gene match. Germline CDR1 reads MDHEN; CDR2 reads SYDVKM. The CDR3 extends over 14 amino acids.

V gene TRBV9 combines with J gene TRBJ1-1; no clear D gene. This CDR3 is 15 amino acids long. Deletions cut 0 bases from V and 0 bases from J, with 9 bases between. Germline-derived CDR1 and CDR2 are SGDLS and YYNGEE. The CDR3 nucleotides are TGTGCCAGCAGCGTAGGAGGGTCGCTGAACACTGAAGCTTTCTTT. Translation: CASSVGGSLNTEAFF.

This clone was counted only a few times. Other DNA variants within this sample encode the same CDR3. The chain carries TRBV19 and TRBJ2-1; 9 bases align to TRBD1. CDR1 is LNHDA and CDR2 is SQIVND in the germline V gene (reference sequence). This CDR3 region has 14 residues. Unmatched junction bases numbered 4, after V lost 3 bases and J lost 7 bases. The CDR3 loop reads CASSMGQGLNEQFF. The CDR3 DNA reads as TGTGCCAGTAGTATGGGACAGGGCTTGAATGAGCAGTTCTTC.

J is TRBJ1-3 and V is TRBV4-1, with D possibly being TRBD1 (5 bases). Trimming took 6 bases from V and 0 from J, leaving 12 bases between them. The length of the CDR3 is 15 residues. CDR1 is MGHRA and CDR2 is YSYEKL in the germline V gene. The CDR3 sequence is CASSLPGVSGNTIYF. The CDR3 nucleotides read TGCGCCAGCAGTCTCCCGGGGGTCTCTGGAAACACCATATATTTT.

This chain links TRBV6-5 with TRBJ2-5; 7 nucleotides agree with TRBD2. The J call may be faulty, since TRBJ2-7 better matches the DNA end. The CDR3 length is 15 residues. From germline, CDR1 is MNHEY and CDR2 SVGAGI. In DNA form, the CDR3 reads TGTGCCAGCAGTGGCGGGCGGGAGAGGGCGGGCGAGCAGTACTTC. Translation gives CASSGGRERAGEQYF.

This clone came up a few times. This chain uses TRBV4-1 with TRBJ2-4; possibly TRBD2 for D (5 bases). The CDR3 spans 18 residues. V was trimmed by 2 bases and J by 2 bases, leaving 19 bases between them. Germline V CDR1 and CDR2: MGHRA, YSYEKL. This chain's CDR3 is CASSQPAGPLATKNIQYF. CDR3 DNA: TGCGCCAGCAGCCAACCGGCGGGTCCTTTGGCGACCAAAAACATTCAGTACTTC.

The chain employs TRBV10-3 and TRBJ2-3; 7 bases match TRBD2. The CDR3 runs to 14 residues. Germline V gene data show CDR1 as ENHRY and CDR2 as SYGVKD. The V gene end was trimmed by 3 bases and the J gene end by 4 bases; junction bases not matched to a gene: 4. CDR3 DNA: TGTGCCATCAGTGATCCAGGGAGGGCAGATACGCAGTATTTT. It translates to CAISDPGRADTQYF.

V usage is TRBV19 and J usage is TRBJ1-1, with D possibly TRBD1 on 5 matching bases. This CDR3 spans 15 amino acids. Germline values: CDR1 LNHDA, CDR2 SQIVND (reference sequence). The V end was cut by 5 bases, the J end by 4 bases, with 17 bases between. CDR3 coding DNA: TGTGCCAGTAGTCCAACGACCAGGGTTGGCACTGAAGCTTTCTTT. Amino acids: CASSPTTRVGTEAFF.

The chain has TRBV7-2 and TRBJ1-1; tentative D call: TRBD1 (6 bases). Looked up from germline, CDR1 is SGHTA and CDR2 is FQGNSA. The V and J ends lost 4 bases and 5 bases respectively, with 14 bases between them. The CDR3 has 14 amino acids. The CDR3 DNA reads TGTGCCAGCAGCTCCCCGCAGGGGTTTACTGAAGCTTTCTTT. Translated: CASSSPQGFTEAFF.

This sequence joins TRBV7-9 and TRBJ1-1, with TRBD1 matching 8 bases. CDR3 length equals 14 residues. CDR1 SEHNR and CDR2 FQNEAQ come from the germline V gene (reference sequence). With 5 bases clipped from V and 4 bases from J, the junction kept 6 bases outside the gene matches. The DNA for the CDR3 is TGTGCCAGCAGCCTTCCAGGGGGCGGCACTGAAGCTTTCTTT. It encodes CASSLPGGGTEAFF.

J is TRBJ1-1 and V is TRBV6-6; no definite D call. This CDR3 is built from 15 residues. The germline V gene has CDR1 MNHNY and CDR2 SVGAGI (reference sequence). V shed 6 bases and J shed 1 base, with 15 bases lying between them. The CDR3 sequence is CASSTRQGENTEAFF. CDR3 nucleotides: TGTGCCAGCAGCACTCGACAAGGCGAGAACACTGAAGCTTTCTTT.

The chain joins TRBV29-1 to TRBJ1-2; 8 positions agree with TRBD1. CDR3 length: 11 amino acids. The V gene end was trimmed by 4 bases and the J gene end by 8 bases; junction bases not matched to a gene: 3. CDR1 and CDR2 from the germline V gene are SQVTM and ANQGSEA. The CDR3 loop is CSVGTGRGYTF. CDR3 coding DNA: TGCAGCGTTGGGACAGGGCGCGGCTACACCTTC.

The count of this clone is one. The chain is built from TRBV7-9 and TRBJ2-7, with 12 bases lining up with TRBD2. Germline V gene sequence: CDR1 SEHNR, CDR2 FQNEAQ (reference sequence). J gave up 4 bases and V 10 bases, and 11 bases lay outside the gene matches. The CDR3 loop spans 15 amino acids. DNA of the CDR3: TGTGCCACCATGAGCGGACTAGCGGGATTATACGAGCAGTACTTC. Translated: CATMSGLAGLYEQYF.

The rearrangement uses TRBV5-6 and TRBJ2-3; D possibly corresponds to TRBD2 (5 bases). Trimming took 0 bases from V and 3 from J, leaving 11 bases between them. This CDR3 spans 15 amino acids. Germline assignment: CDR1 SGHDT and CDR2 YYEEEE. DNA for the CDR3: TGTGCCAGCAGCTTGGCCAGAGGGAGTACAGATACGCAGTATTTT. Translated, it gives CASSLARGSTDTQYF.

CDR3 bases: TGTGCCAGCAGCTTAGAGACTAGCGGGAGCAATGAGCAGTTCTTC. It yields the protein CASSLETSGSNEQFF. The chain uses TRBV7-2 and TRBJ2-1; 12 nucleotides align to TRBD2. This CDR3 spans 15 amino acids. V lost 1 base, J lost 6 bases, and 1 base stayed unmatched. CDR1 and CDR2 from the germline V gene are SGHTA and FQGNSA.

The rearrangement uses TRBV10-3 and TRBJ2-3, with a tentative D call TRBD2 (6 bases). Per germline, CDR1 ENHRY and CDR2 SYGVKD. The CDR3 is made up of 15 amino acids. The germline V and J ends were trimmed by 5 bases and 0 bases, with 12 bases remaining between them. Here the CDR3 DNA reads TGTGCCATCAGTCCTAGCGTAACTAGCACAGATACGCAGTATTTT. Translation gives CAISPSVTSTDTQYF.

V is TRBV7-6 and J is TRBJ2-1; 8 bases agree with TRBD1. Germline CDR1 SGHVS, CDR2 FNYEAQ. V lost 1 base and J lost 6; bases outside the gene matches: 5. CDR3 length: 15 amino acids. The CDR3 sequence is CASSLGGQVINEQFF. The CDR3 region has the DNA TGTGCCAGCAGCTTAGGGGGACAGGTGATCAATGAGCAGTTCTTC.

The chain is built from TRBV28 and TRBJ2-1; TRBD1 agrees at 12 bases. The germline gives CDR1 MDHEN, CDR2 SYDVKM. This CDR3 has 15 residues. V dropped 6 bases and J dropped 8; count of bases not matched to a gene: 8. The CDR3, as DNA: TGTGCCAGCAGCTTAACCGGGACAGGGGGCTATGAGCAGTTCTTC. It is translated as CASSLTGTGGYEQFF. Variable domain in full (rest from reference TRBV28 and TRBJ2-1): DVKVTQSSRYLVKRTGEKVFLECVQDMDHENMFWYRQDPGLGLRLIYFSYDVKMKEKGDIPEGYSVSREKKERFSLILESASTNQTSMYLCASSLTGTGGYEQFFGPGTRLTVL.

The chain has TRBV29-1 and TRBJ2-1, with TRBD2 matching 7 bases. CDR1 is SQVTM, CDR2 ANQGSEA, per germline. The CDR3 extends over 14 amino acids. Losses at the gene ends were 4 bases for V and 0 bases for J; bases not matched to a gene: 3. CDR3: CSVGGGSSYNEQFF. The CDR3 bases are TGCAGCGTTGGTGGCGGGAGCTCCTACAATGAGCAGTTCTTC.

The rearrangement joins TRBV6-5 to TRBJ2-1; 12 positions agree with TRBD2. Losses at the gene ends were 2 bases for V and 7 bases for J; bases not matched to a gene: 6. Germline V gene data show CDR1 as MNHEY and CDR2 as SVGAGI. CDR3 length equals 16 residues. In nucleotides, the CDR3 is TGTGCCAGCAGTTACCTAGGGACTAGCGGGTTAAATGAGCAGTTCTTC. Protein product: CASSYLGTSGLNEQFF.

The chain employs TRBV19 and TRBJ1-1; no clear D gene. This CDR3 has 13 amino acids. CDR1 and CDR2 from the germline V gene are LNHDA and SQIVND (reference sequence). Trimming cost V 2 bases and J 2 bases, with 6 bases left between them. The CDR3 region is CASSIRENTEAFF. The CDR3 DNA follows: TGTGCCAGTAGTATACGGGAAAACACTGAAGCTTTCTTT. The full variable domain, completed using reference TRBV19 and TRBJ1-1, is DGGITQSPKYLFRKEGQNVTLSCEQNLNHDAMYWYRQDPGQGLRLIYYSQIVNDFQKGDIAEGYSVSREKKESFPLTVTSAQKNPTAFYLCASSIRENTEAFFGQGTRLTVV.

The chain joins TRBV11-2 to TRBJ2-5, with D perhaps TRBD1 (6 bases). Looked up from germline, CDR1 is SGHAT and CDR2 is FQNNGV. V lost 1 base, J lost 5 bases, and 26 bases lay in between. The CDR3 is 19 amino acids. The CDR3: CASSLAFHQGTAYWETQYF. CDR3 sequence (DNA): TGTGCCAGCAGCTTAGCGTTCCACCAGGGGACGGCATACTGGGAGACCCAGTACTTC. The variable domain in full, with the rest retrieved from reference TRBV11-2 and TRBJ2-5, is EAGVAQSPRYKIIEKRQSVAFWCNPISGHATLYWYQQILGQGPKLLIQFQNNGVVDDSQLPKDRFSAERLKGVDSTLKIQPAKLEDSAVYLCASSLAFHQGTAYWETQYFGPGTRLLVL.